This passage covers 16 T cell receptor beta chains from one sample sequenced in a study of blood T cell repertoires in COVID-19 (dated by TCRdb to 2019 to 2021). The library came from the immunoSEQ multiplex PCR assay. What TCRdb holds here is the immuneACCESS table cut down to in-frame rearrangements. Part of the clones is not present; checked against another copy, under half of the missing clones reflect an unresolved V gene, and the others are unexplained. The sample yields 68,000 or so clones; around 85% were counted once. Just under 10% of the sample rests with the top ten. The material sequenced was peripheral blood. These TCRs come from a woman in her fifties or sixties with acute or convalescent COVID-19.

This chain connects TRBV7-2 to TRBJ2-5, with D perhaps matching TRBD1 (6 bases). The germline V and J ends were trimmed by 3 bases and 5 bases, with 22 bases remaining between them. Germline V gives CDR1 SGHTA, CDR2 FQGNSA. The CDR3 runs to 17 residues. CDR3 region: CASSLEPSLTGMETQYF. The CDR3 coding sequence is TGTGCCAGCAGCTTGGAGCCCTCTTTAACAGGGATGGAGACCCAGTACTTC.

This clone was counted once. The chain recombines TRBV2 with TRBJ1-2; 7 bases fit TRBD1. The CDR3 loop spans 18 amino acids. CDR1 and CDR2 (germline): SNHLY, FYNNEI. V was pared by 2 bases and J by 6 bases, with 18 bases of the junction left unmatched. DNA of the CDR3: TGTGCCAGCAGTGAATATCGGGCGGCGGGACAGACGGTAGATGGCTACACCTTC. Protein sequence: CASSEYRAAGQTVDGYTF.

V is TRBV3-1 (or the pseudogene TRBV3-2) and J is TRBJ2-1; 12 nucleotides agree with TRBD2. The CDR3 has 14 amino acids. Germline CDR1 LGHDT, CDR2 YNNKEL (reference sequence). V lost 2 bases, J lost 13 bases, and 6 bases stayed unmatched. CDR3 coding DNA: TGTGCCAGCAGCCAAATAACTGGACTAGCGGGACAGTTCTTC. Its translation: CASSQITGLAGQFF.

V is TRBV27 and J is TRBJ2-1, with TRBD2 identical over 9 bases. The germline CDR1 and CDR2 sequences are MNHEY and SMNVEV (reference sequence). The junction had 14 bases not matched to a gene; V was cut back by 4 bases and J by 4 bases. The CDR3 runs to 18 residues. CDR3 DNA: TGTGCCAGCAGTTCCCAGCAGTCCCTAGCGGGGCGATACAATGAGCAGTTCTTC. Translation gives CASSSQQSLAGRYNEQFF.

The chain uses TRBV9 and TRBJ1-4, with D unresolved. This CDR3 has 14 amino acids. The V and J ends lost 0 bases and 4 bases respectively, with 7 bases between them. Germline lookup yields CDR1 SGDLS and CDR2 YYNGEE. DNA for the CDR3: TGTGCCAGCAGCGTAGATCGGGGTAATGAAAAACTGTTTTTT. Translating gives CASSVDRGNEKLFF. The whole variable domain, remainder taken from reference TRBV9 and TRBJ1-4, is DSGVTQTPKHLITATGQRVTLRCSPRSGDLSVYWYQQSLDQGLQFLIQYYNGEERAKGNILERFSAQQFPDLHSELNLSSLELGDSALYFCASSVDRGNEKLFFGSGTQLSVL.

This rearrangement joins TRBV7-2 to TRBJ1-4; D is uncertain. CDR3 length: 13 amino acids. From germline, CDR1 is SGHTA and CDR2 FQGNSA. The V end was cut by 1 base, the J end by 8 bases, with 8 bases between. CDR3 in DNA: TGTGCCAGCAGCTTAGAGGCGGAAGAAAAACTGTTTTTT. Its protein product is CASSLEAEEKLFF.

V usage is TRBV7-9 and J usage is TRBJ2-1; tentatively, D is TRBD2 (6 bases). The CDR3 is 14 residues long. Germline CDR1 is SEHNR and CDR2 is FQNEAQ (reference sequence). V lost 1 base to trimming and J lost 3 bases, with 7 bases between them. The CDR3 DNA sequence: TGTGCCAGCAGCTTAGGGGGGGACTACAATGAGCAGTTCTTC. This encodes CASSLGGDYNEQFF.

The chain links TRBV2 to TRBJ1-4; 7 bases are a match to TRBD1. V was clipped by 8 bases and J by 2 bases; unmatched bases: 2. Germline V lookup: CDR1 SNHLY, CDR2 FYNNEI. This CDR3 has 13 amino acids. As DNA, the CDR3 is TGTGCCAGCCAGGGACAGACTAATGAAAAACTGTTTTTT. Its translation is CASQGQTNEKLFF.

The CDR3: CAIRDSYEQYF. The CDR3 DNA reads TGTGCGATCCGGGATTCCTACGAGCAGTACTTC. The rearrangement links TRBV12-2 to TRBJ2-7; the tabulated D call, TRBD2, remains unverified against the DNA. TRBV12-2 is classified as a pseudogene. The CDR3 extends over 11 amino acids.

This clone appeared a few times. V is TRBV4-1 and J is TRBJ1-1; unclear D gene. The CDR3 length is 16 residues. Trimming took off 0 bases at V and 0 bases at J, with 11 bases between the two ends. Germline V gene lookup returns CDR1 MGHRA and CDR2 YSYEKL. CDR3 sequence: CASSQESVRLNTEAFF. CDR3 DNA: TGCGCCAGCAGCCAAGAGTCAGTACGATTGAACACTGAAGCTTTCTTT.

This chain links TRBV18 with TRBJ1-1, with D perhaps matching TRBD1 (5 bases). Germline V gene data show CDR1 as KGHSH and CDR2 as LQKENI. The V end was cut by 2 bases, the J end by 1 base, with 29 bases between. CDR3 length equals 21 residues. The CDR3 protein is CASSPTVQGVIGTITNTEAFF. The CDR3 DNA reads TGTGCCAGCTCACCAACGGTCCAGGGAGTTATTGGGACTATTACGAACACTGAAGCTTTCTTT.

This clone was counted only a few times. The rearrangement joins TRBV12-5 to TRBJ2-1, with a tentative D call TRBD1 (6 bases). Germline V CDR1 and CDR2: LGHNT, FRNRAP. The CDR3 is 19 amino acids. Between the trimmed V and J ends, which lost 0 bases and 7 bases, there was a span of 25 bases. In nucleotides, the CDR3 is TGTGCTAGTGGTTTGGTACTTGGGGGCGCCCCCAAAACCCTAAATGAGCAGTTCTTC. This sequence encodes CASGLVLGGAPKTLNEQFF.

This sequence joins TRBV18 and TRBJ2-1; D may be TRBD2 (6 bases). CDR3 length: 13 amino acids. Germline CDR1 is KGHSH and CDR2 is LQKENI. V lost 3 bases, J lost 9 bases, and 12 bases lay in between. CDR3 nucleotide sequence: TGTGCCAGCTCACCTGGAGGGTCCGGTGAGCAGTTCTTC. It encodes CASSPGGSGEQFF.

For this clone: At one boundary the junction diverges from the germline segment, which might be a read error. The chain recombines TRBV7-2 with TRBJ2-1; D is unresolved. Germline assignment: CDR1 SGHTA and CDR2 FQGNSA. This CDR3 is built from 12 residues. The CDR3 reads CASGFVYNEQFF. The CDR3, as DNA: TGTGCCAGCGGCTTTGTATACAATGAGCAGTTCTTC.

J is TRBJ2-5 and V is TRBV2; no clear D gene. V gave up 8 bases and J gave up 0 bases, with 13 bases separating them. CDR3 length: 14 residues. Germline V lookup: CDR1 SNHLY, CDR2 FYNNEI. The CDR3 is CASCFRGNQETQYF. CDR3 DNA sequence: TGTGCCAGCTGCTTCCGAGGAAACCAAGAGACCCAGTACTTC.

V and J are TRBV7-2 and TRBJ2-1; TRBD2 agrees at 8 bases. Germline loops: CDR1 SGHTA, CDR2 FQGNSA. Unmatched junction bases numbered 1, after V lost 1 base and J lost 2 bases. This CDR3 has 15 residues. The CDR3 protein is CASSLDSGTYNEQFF. CDR3 bases: TGTGCCAGCAGCTTAGATAGCGGGACCTACAATGAGCAGTTCTTC. The full variable domain, in which reference TRBV7-2 and TRBJ2-1 provide the parts outside the CDR3, is GAGVSQSPSNKVTEKGKDVELRCDPISGHTALYWYRQSLGQGLEFLIYFQGNSAPDKSGLPSDRFSAERTGGSVSTLTIQRTQQEDSAVYLCASSLDSGTYNEQFFGPGTRLTVL.